Included here is one T cell receptor beta chain sequence, with context. This sample stems from a study of cytomegalovirus exposure and HLA in healthy donors. This CDR3 region has 15 residues. The J segment lost 2 bases and the V segment lost 0 bases, leaving 2 bases of the junction unmatched. Germline-derived CDR1 and CDR2 are MNHEY and SVGAGI. PCR was performed using 60 Vbeta and 13 Jbeta primers. Assay used: immunoSEQ multiplex PCR; TCRdb lists only in-frame clones, some missing. In the table there are around 130,000 clones, 70% to 85% of which are singletons. The clonotype was recovered from a boy aged 2 to 10 in good health and CMV-seronegative. The sequencing input was PBMCs. V is TRBV6-5 and J is TRBJ2-3, with TRBD1 matching 7 bases. This CDR3 is CASSYSGQYTDTQYF. The CDR3 DNA is TGTGCCAGCAGTTACTCGGGACAGTACACAGATACGCAGTATTTT.